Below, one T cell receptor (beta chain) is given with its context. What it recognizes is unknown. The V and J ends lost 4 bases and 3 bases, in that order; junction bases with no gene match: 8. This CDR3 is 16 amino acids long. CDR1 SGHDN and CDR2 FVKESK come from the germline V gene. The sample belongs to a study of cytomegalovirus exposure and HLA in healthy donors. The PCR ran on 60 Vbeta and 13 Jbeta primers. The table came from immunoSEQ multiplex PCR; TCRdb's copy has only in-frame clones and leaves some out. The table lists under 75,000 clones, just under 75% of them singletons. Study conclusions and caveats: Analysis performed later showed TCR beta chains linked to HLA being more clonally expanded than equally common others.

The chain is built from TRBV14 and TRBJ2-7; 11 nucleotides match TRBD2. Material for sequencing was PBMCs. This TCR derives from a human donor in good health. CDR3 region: CASSPPGLAEIYEQYF. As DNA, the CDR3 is TGTGCCAGCAGCCCCCCGGGACTAGCGGAAATCTACGAGCAGTACTTC.